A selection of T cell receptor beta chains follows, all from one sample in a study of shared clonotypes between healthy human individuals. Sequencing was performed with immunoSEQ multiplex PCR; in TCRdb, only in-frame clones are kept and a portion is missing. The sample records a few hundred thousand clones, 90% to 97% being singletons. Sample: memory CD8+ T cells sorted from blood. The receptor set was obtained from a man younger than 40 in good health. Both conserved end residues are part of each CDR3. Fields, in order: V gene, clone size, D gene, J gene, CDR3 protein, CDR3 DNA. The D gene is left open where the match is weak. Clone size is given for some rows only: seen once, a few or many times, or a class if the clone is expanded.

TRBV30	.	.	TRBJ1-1	CAWSVAPNTEAFF	TGTGCCTGGAGTGTAGCTCCGAACACTGAAGCTTTCTTT
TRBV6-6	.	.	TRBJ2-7	CASLGVGGRALEQYF	TGTGCCAGCCTCGGGGTGGGGGGCCGAGCCCTTGAGCAGTACTTC
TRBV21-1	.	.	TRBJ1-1	CASRHSPNTEAFF	TGTGCCAGCCGACACAGCCCGAACACTGAAGCTTTCTTT
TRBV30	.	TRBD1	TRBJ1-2	CAWSTGQGGYGYTF	TGTGCCTGGAGTACCGGACAGGGAGGGTATGGCTACACCTTC
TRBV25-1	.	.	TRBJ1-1	CASSIPGGTEAFF	TGTGCCAGCAGCATCCCGGGGGGCACTGAAGCTTTCTTT
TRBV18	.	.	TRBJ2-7	CASSLDNTGYEQYF	TGTGCCAGCTCACTAGACAACACAGGGTACGAGCAGTACTTC
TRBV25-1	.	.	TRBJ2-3	CASSEYSDTQYF	TGTGCCAGCAGTGAATATTCAGATACGCAGTATTTT
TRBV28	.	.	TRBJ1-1	CASSSWGAGTEAFF	TGTGCCAGCAGTTCATGGGGGGCTGGCACTGAAGCTTTCTTT
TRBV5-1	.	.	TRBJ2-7	CASSWGVDGEQYF	TGCGCCAGCAGCTGGGGGGTTGATGGCGAGCAGTACTTC
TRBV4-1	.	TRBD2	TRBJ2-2	CASSQGLAGVNTGELFF	TGCGCCAGCAGCCAGGGCCTAGCGGGAGTTAACACCGGGGAGCTGTTTTTT
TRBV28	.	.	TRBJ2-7	CASSLTRSSAFKYF	TGTGCCAGCAGCTTAACCCGGAGTAGTGCCTTTAAGTACTTC
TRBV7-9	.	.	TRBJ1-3	CASSLGGTIYF	TGTGCCAGCAGCTTAGGTGGCACCATATATTTT
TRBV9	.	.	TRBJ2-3	CASSGRPEDTQYF	TGTGCCAGCAGCGGCCGACCTGAAGATACGCAGTATTTT
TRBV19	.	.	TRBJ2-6	CASSIVESAGANVLTF	TGTGCCAGTAGTATAGTGGAGTCTGCGGGGGCCAACGTCCTGACTTTC
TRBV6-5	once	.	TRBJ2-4	CASSYSGGGAKNIQYF	TGTGCCAGCAGTTACTCCGGGGGAGGAGCCAAAAACATTCAGTACTTC
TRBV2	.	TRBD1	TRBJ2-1	CASSEQGAHWNEQFF	TGTGCCAGCAGTGAACAGGGGGCGCACTGGAATGAGCAGTTCTTC
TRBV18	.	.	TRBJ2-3	CASSPPPNTDTQYF	TGTGCCAGCTCACCACCCCCCAACACAGATACGCAGTATTTT
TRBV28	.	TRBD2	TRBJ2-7	CASSAGGGYEQYF	TGTGCCAGCAGTGCGGGAGGGGGCTACGAGCAGTACTTC
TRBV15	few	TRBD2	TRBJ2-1	CATSRVASGSVLGNEQFF	TGTGCCACCAGCAGAGTGGCTAGCGGGAGTGTGTTGGGCAATGAGCAGTTCTTC
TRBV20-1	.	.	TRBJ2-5	CSARDYETQYF	TGCAGTGCTAGAGATTATGAGACCCAGTACTTC
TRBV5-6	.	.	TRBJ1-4	CASKELRPGNNEKLFF	TGTGCCAGCAAAGAGTTACGTCCAGGGAATAATGAAAAACTGTTTTTT
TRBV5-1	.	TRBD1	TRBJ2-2	CASSGQGGPGELFF	TGCGCCAGCAGCGGACAGGGGGGTCCCGGGGAGCTGTTTTTT
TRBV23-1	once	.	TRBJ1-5	CASTHGGGNQPQHF	TGCGCCAGCACCCACGGAGGGGGCAATCAGCCCCAGCATTTT
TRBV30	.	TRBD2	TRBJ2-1	CAWRRTSGSSSYNEQFF	TGTGCCTGGCGAAGGACTAGCGGGAGTAGTTCCTACAATGAGCAGTTCTTC
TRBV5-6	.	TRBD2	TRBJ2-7	CASSSPLTSGMLGEQYF	TGTGCCAGCAGCTCACCCCTGACTAGCGGCATGCTTGGCGAGCAGTACTTC
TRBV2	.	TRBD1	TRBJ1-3	CASSESQGGRNTIYF	TGTGCCAGCAGTGAATCGCAGGGGGGGAGAAACACCATATATTTT
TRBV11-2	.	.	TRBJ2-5	CASSLGGKETQYF	TGTGCCAGCAGCTTAGGGGGCAAGGAGACCCAGTACTTC
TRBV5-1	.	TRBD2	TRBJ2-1	CASSFRPSGREYNEQFF	TGCGCCAGCAGCTTTCGACCTAGCGGGAGGGAGTACAATGAGCAGTTCTTC
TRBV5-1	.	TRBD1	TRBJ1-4	CASSLGQGRDEKLFF	TGCGCCAGCAGCCTGGGACAGGGGAGGGATGAAAAACTGTTTTTT
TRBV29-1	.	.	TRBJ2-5	CSVAQGGTAQETQYF	TGCAGCGTTGCCCAGGGAGGCACAGCCCAAGAGACCCAGTACTTC
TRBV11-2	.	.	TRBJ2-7	CASSLEFWLGTGEQYF	TGTGCCAGCAGCTTAGAATTTTGGCTAGGTACAGGGGAGCAGTACTTC
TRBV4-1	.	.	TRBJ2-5	CASSQVPIQETQYF	TGCGCCAGCAGCCAAGTTCCAATCCAAGAGACCCAGTACTTC
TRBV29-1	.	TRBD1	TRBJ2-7	CSVLRRQGYEQYF	TGCAGCGTACTGCGGAGACAGGGTTACGAGCAGTACTTC
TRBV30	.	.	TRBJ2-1	CAWSDSYNEQFF	TGTGCCTGGAGTGACTCCTACAATGAGCAGTTCTTC
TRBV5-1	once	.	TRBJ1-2	CASSLEREGYTF	TGCGCCAGCAGCTTAGAGAGGGAGGGCTACACCTTC
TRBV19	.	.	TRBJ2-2	CASSIVTSLQNRELFF	TGTGCCAGTAGTATTGTGACATCGCTACAAAACCGGGAGCTGTTTTTT
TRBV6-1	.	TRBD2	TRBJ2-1	CASTPTSPSYNEQFF	TGTGCCAGCACCCCGACTAGCCCCTCCTACAATGAGCAGTTCTTC
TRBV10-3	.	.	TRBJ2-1	CAISESRLSSYNEQFF	TGTGCCATCAGTGAGTCCCGGCTTAGCTCCTACAATGAGCAGTTCTTC
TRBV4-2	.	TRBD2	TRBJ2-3	CASSQGLAGGTDTQYF	TGTGCCAGCAGCCAAGGACTAGCGGGAGGCACAGATACGCAGTATTTT
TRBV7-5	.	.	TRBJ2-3	CARSNKPGLVGEDTQYF	TGTGCCAGAAGCAATAAACCGGGACTAGTGGGAGAAGATACGCAGTATTTT
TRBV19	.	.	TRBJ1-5	CASSKEGRTNSNQPQHF	TGTGCCAGTAGCAAAGAAGGGAGGACTAATAGCAATCAGCCCCAGCATTTT
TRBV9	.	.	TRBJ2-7	CASSARPSRDEQYF	TGTGCCAGCAGCGCACGACCCTCACGGGACGAGCAGTACTTC
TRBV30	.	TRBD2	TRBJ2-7	CAWSAGGVYEQYF	TGTGCCTGGAGTGCGGGAGGGGTTTACGAGCAGTACTTC
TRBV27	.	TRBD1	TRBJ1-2	CASGTGKALYGYTF	TGTGCCAGCGGGACAGGGAAGGCTCTATATGGCTACACCTTC
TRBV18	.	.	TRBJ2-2	CASSTGNTGELFF	TGTGCCAGTTCCACAGGGAACACCGGGGAGCTGTTTTTT
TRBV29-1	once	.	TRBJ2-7	CSVGQHYEQYF	TGCAGCGTTGGGCAGCACTACGAGCAGTACTTC
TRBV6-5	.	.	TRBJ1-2	CASSYRGRNYGYTF	TGTGCCAGCAGTTACCGAGGACGGAACTATGGCTACACCTTC
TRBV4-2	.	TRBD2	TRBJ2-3	CASSPTPTGGPADTQYF	TGTGCCAGCAGCCCGACACCGACGGGAGGGCCCGCAGATACGCAGTATTTT
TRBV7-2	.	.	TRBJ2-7	CASSRGPGGSEQYF	TGTGCCAGCAGCCGGGGCCCTGGGGGAAGCGAGCAGTACTTC
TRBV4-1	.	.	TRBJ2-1	CASSQVTYNEQFF	TGCGCCAGCAGCCAAGTTACCTACAATGAGCAGTTCTTC